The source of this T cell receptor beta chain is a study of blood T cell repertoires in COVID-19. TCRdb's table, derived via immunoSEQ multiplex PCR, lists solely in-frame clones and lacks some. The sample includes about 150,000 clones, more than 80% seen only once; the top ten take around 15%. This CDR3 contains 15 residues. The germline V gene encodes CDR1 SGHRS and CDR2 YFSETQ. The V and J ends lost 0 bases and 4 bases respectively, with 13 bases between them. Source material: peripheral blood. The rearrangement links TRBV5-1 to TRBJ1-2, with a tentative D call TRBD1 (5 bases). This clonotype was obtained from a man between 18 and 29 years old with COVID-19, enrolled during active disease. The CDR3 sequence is CASSLDWGDGYGYTF. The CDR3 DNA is TGCGCCAGCAGCTTGGATTGGGGCGACGGCTATGGCTACACCTTC.